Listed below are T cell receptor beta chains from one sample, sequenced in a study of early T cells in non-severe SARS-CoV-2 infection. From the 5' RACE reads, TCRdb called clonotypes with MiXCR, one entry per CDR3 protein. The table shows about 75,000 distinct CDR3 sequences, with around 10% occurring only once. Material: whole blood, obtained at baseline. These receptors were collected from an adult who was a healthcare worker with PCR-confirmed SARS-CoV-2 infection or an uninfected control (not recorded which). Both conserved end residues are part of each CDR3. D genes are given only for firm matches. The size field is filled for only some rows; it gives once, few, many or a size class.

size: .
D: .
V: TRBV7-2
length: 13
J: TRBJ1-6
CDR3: CASSLARNSPLHF
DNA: TGTGCCAGCAGCTTAGCTCGTAATTCACCCCTCCACTTT

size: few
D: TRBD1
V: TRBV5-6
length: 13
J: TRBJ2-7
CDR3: CASGLGQLSEQYF
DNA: TGTGCCAGCGGACTGGGACAGCTTAGCGAGCAGTACTTC

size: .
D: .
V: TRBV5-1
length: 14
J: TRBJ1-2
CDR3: CASSTAQGNYGYTF
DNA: TGCGCCAGCAGCACCGCACAGGGAAACTATGGCTACACCTTC

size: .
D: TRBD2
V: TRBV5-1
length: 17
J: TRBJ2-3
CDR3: CASSPGALAGGLDTQYF
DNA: TGCGCCAGCAGCCCCGGTGCCCTAGCGGGGGGGCTGGATACGCAGTATTTT

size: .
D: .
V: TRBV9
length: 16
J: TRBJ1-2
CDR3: CASSATIQGRGYGYTF
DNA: TGTGCCAGCAGCGCGACTATACAGGGAAGAGGCTATGGCTACACCTTC

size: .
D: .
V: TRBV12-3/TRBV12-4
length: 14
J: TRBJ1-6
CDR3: CASTPAGDSTPLHF
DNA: TGTGCCAGCACCCCCGCGGGGGACTCCACACCCCTCCACTTT

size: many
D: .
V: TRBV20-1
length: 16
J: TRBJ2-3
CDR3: CSASGGDRVHIDTQYF
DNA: TGCAGTGCTAGTGGGGGAGACCGCGTGCACATCGATACGCAGTATTTT

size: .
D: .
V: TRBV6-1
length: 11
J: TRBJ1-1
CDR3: CASSSGTEAFF
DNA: TGTGCCAGCAGTTCCGGGACAGAAGCTTTCTTT

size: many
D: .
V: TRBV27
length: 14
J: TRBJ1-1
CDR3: CASKRAEHNTEAFF
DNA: TGTGCCAGCAAACGGGCCGAACACAACACTGAAGCTTTCTTT

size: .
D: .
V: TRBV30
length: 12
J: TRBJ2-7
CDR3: CAWGGISYEQYF
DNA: TGTGCCTGGGGGGGAATCTCCTACGAGCAGTACTTC

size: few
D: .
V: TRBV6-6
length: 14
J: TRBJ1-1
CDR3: CASIPPGGNTEAFF
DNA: TGTGCCAGCATACCTCCCGGGGGAAACACTGAAGCTTTCTTT

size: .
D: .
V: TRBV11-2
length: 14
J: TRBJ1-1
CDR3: CASSLVWSNTEAFF
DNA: TGTGCCAGCAGCTTGGTGTGGTCGAACACTGAAGCTTTCTTT

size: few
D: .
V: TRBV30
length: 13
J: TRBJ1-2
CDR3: CAWSYSREGGYTF
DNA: TGTGCCTGGAGTTATTCGCGGGAAGGTGGCTACACCTTC

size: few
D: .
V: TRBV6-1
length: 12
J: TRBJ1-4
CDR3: CASSEMNEKLFF
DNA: TGTGCCAGCAGTGAAATGAATGAAAAACTGTTTTTT

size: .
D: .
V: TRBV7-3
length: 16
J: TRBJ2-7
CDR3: CASSLMGAASVYEQYF
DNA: TGTGCCAGCAGCTTAATGGGGGCAGCAAGTGTCTACGAGCAGTACTTC

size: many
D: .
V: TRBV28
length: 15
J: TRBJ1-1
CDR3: CASSLSSGLNTEAFF
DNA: TGTGCCAGCAGTTTATCGAGCGGGCTGAACACTGAAGCTTTCTTT

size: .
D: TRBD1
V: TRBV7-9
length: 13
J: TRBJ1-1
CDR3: CASRLDRFTEAFF
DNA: TGTGCCAGCAGACTGGACAGGTTCACTGAAGCTTTCTTT

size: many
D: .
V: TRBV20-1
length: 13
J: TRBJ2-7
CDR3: CSAIPGPRLEQYF
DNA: TGCAGTGCCATACCGGGACCACGCCTGGAGCAGTACTTC

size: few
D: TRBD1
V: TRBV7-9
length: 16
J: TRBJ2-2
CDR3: CASSVHRGLDTGELFF
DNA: TGTGCCAGCAGCGTACACAGGGGTTTGGACACCGGGGAGCTGTTTTTT

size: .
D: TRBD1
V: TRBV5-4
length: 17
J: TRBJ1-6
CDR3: CASSLGTGVEGRSPLHF
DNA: TGTGCCAGCAGCTTGGGTACAGGGGTAGAAGGACGGTCACCCCTCCACTTT

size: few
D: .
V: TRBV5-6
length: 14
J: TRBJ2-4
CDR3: CASSLQVAKNIQYF
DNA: TGTGCCAGCAGCTTACAGGTAGCCAAAAACATTCAGTACTTC

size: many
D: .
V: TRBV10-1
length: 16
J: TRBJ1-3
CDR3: CASSSVPDFSGNTIYF
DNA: TGCGCCAGCAGTAGTGTCCCGGACTTCTCTGGAAACACCATATATTTT

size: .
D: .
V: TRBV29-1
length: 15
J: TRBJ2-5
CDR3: CSVVLSGRTQETQYF
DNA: TGCAGCGTTGTGTTGTCAGGGAGGACCCAAGAGACCCAGTACTTC

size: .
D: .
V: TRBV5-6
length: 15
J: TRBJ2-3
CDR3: CASSQQGGNTDTQYF
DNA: TGTGCCAGCAGCCAACAGGGGGGGAACACAGATACGCAGTATTTT

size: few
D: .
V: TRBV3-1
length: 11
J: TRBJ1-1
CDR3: CASTPNTEAFF
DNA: TGTGCCAGCACCCCTAACACTGAAGCTTTCTTT

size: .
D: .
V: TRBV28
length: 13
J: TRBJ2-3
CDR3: CASSGQVPHTQYF
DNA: TGTGCCAGCAGTGGGCAGGTTCCCCATACGCAGTATTTT

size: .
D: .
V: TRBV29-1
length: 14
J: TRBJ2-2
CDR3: CSASGPVGTGELFF
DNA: TGCAGCGCCTCGGGCCCCGTGGGCACCGGGGAGCTGTTTTTT

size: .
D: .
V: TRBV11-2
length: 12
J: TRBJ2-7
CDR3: CASSFPLWEQYF
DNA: TGTGCCAGCAGCTTCCCCCTTTGGGAGCAGTACTTC

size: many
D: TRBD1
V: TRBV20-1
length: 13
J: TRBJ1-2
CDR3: CSASLNRGSGYTF
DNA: TGCAGTGCTAGCCTGAACAGGGGCTCCGGCTACACCTTC

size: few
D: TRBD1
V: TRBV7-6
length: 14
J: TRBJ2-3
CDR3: CASSPGQGADTQYF
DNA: TGTGCCAGCAGCCCGGGACAGGGAGCAGATACGCAGTATTTT

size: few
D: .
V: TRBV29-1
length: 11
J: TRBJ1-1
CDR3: CSARENTEAFF
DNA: TGCAGCGCGCGGGAGAACACTGAAGCTTTCTTT

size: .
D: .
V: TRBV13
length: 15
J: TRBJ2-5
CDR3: CASSPLRTEIETQYF
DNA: TGTGCCAGCAGCCCCCTCCGGACAGAAATAGAGACCCAGTACTTC

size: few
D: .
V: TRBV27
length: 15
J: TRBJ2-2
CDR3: CASSLLASMAGELFF
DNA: TGTGCCAGCAGTTTGTTAGCCTCCATGGCCGGGGAGCTGTTTTTT

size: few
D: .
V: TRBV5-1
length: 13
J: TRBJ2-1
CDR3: CASSSVGGYEQFF
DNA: TGCGCCAGCAGCTCTGTTGGGGGGTATGAGCAGTTCTTC

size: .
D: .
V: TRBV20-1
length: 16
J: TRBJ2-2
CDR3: CSARDPGLRDTGELFF
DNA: TGCAGTGCTAGAGACCCGGGACTCCGAGACACCGGGGAGCTGTTTTTT

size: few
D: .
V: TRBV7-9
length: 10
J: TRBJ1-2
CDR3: CASAPPETEF
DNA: TGTGCCAGCGCCCCCCCCGAGACGGAATTC

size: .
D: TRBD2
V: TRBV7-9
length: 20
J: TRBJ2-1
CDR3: CASSPSGLAGGHQNYNEQFF
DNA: TGTGCCAGCAGCCCTTCGGGACTAGCGGGGGGGCACCAAAACTACAATGAGCAGTTCTTC

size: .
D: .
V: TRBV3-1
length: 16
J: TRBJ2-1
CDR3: CASSQEGVRPNNEQFF
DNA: TGTGCCAGCAGCCAAGAGGGCGTCAGACCAAACAATGAGCAGTTCTTC

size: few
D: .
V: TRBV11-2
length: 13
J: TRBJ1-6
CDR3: CASSLVGNSPLHF
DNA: TGTGCCAGCAGCTTAGTCGGGAATTCACCCCTCCACTTT

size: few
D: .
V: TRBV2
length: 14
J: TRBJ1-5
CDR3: CASKREYSNQPQHF
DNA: TGTGCCAGCAAGAGAGAATATAGCAATCAGCCCCAGCATTTT

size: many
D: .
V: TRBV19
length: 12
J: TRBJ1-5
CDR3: CASKRANQPQHF
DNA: TGTGCCAGCAAACGGGCAAATCAGCCCCAGCATTTT

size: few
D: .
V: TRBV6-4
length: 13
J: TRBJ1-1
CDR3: CASSDGRNTEAFF
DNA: TGTGCCAGCAGTGACGGGAGAAACACTGAAGCTTTCTTT

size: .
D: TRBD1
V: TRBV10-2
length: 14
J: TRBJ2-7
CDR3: CASRPGTGTYEQYF
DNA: TGCGCCAGCAGGCCCGGGACAGGGACATACGAGCAGTACTTC

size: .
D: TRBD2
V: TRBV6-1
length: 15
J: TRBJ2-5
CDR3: CASSVGPTSGETQYF
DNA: TGTGCCAGCAGTGTCGGGCCCACTAGCGGGGAGACCCAGTACTTC

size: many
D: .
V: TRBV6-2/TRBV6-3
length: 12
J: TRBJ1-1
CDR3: CASSFGNTEAFF
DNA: TGTGCCAGCAGTTTCGGGAACACTGAAGCTTTCTTT

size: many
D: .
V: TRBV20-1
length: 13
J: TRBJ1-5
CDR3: CSARDLHHQPQHF
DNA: TGCAGTGCTAGAGATCTACACCATCAGCCCCAGCATTTT

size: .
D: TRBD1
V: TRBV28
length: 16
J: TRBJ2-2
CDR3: CASRRQGSGLTGELFF
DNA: TGTGCCAGCAGGCGACAGGGTTCGGGGCTCACCGGGGAGCTGTTTTTT

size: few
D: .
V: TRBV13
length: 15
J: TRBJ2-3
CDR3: CASKEGGLHTDTQYF
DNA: TGTGCCAGCAAGGAGGGGGGTTTACACACAGATACGCAGTATTTT

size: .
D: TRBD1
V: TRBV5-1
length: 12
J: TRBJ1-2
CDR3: CASSTGDYGYTF
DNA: TGCGCCAGCAGTACAGGGGACTATGGCTACACCTTC

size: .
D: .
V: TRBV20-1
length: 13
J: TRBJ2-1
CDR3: CSARAGVYNEQFF
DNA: TGCAGTGCTAGAGCGGGGGTATACAATGAGCAGTTCTTC

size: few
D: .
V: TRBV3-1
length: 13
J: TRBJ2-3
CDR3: CASSTSGRDAQYF
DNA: TGTGCCAGCAGCACGAGTGGGCGTGATGCGCAGTATTTT

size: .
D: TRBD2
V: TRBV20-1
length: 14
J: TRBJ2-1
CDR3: CSALARGGLNEQFF
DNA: TGCAGTGCCCTGGCGCGGGGGGGTTTGAATGAGCAGTTCTTC

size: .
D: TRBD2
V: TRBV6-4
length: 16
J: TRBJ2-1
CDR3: CASSDPTSGGRNEQFF
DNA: TGTGCCAGCAGTGACCCCACTAGCGGGGGGAGGAATGAGCAGTTCTTC

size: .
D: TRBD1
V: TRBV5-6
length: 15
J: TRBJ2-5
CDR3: CASSPRTGRGETQYF
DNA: TGTGCCAGCAGCCCGAGGACAGGAAGGGGAGAGACCCAGTACTTC